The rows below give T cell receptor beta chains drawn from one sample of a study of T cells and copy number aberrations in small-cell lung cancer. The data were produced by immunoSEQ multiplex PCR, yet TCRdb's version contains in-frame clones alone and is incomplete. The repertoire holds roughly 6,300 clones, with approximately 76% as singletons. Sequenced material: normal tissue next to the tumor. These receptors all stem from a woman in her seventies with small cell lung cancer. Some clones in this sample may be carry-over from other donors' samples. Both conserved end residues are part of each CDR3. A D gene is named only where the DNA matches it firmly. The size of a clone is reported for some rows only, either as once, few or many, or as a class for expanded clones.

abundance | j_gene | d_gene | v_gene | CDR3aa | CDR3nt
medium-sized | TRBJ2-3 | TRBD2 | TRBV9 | CASSVTSGDTDTQYF | TGTGCCAGCAGCGTTACTAGCGGGGACACAGATACGCAGTATTTT
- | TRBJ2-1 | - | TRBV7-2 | CASSLKTASSYNEQFF | TGTGCCAGCAGCTTAAAAACAGCGAGCTCCTACAATGAGCAGTTCTTC
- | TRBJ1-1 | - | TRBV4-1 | CASSQEGWNTEAFF | TGCGCCAGCAGCCAAGAAGGTTGGAACACTGAAGCTTTCTTT
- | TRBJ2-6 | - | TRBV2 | CASSEARASGANVLTF | TGTGCCAGCAGTGAAGCTAGAGCCTCTGGGGCCAACGTCCTGACTTTC
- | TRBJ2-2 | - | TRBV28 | CASTTWSMNTGELFF | TGTGCCAGCACTACTTGGTCTATGAACACCGGGGAGCTGTTTTTT
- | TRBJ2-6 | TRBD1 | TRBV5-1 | CASSSRTGAAGANVLTF | TGCGCCAGCAGCTCACGGACAGGGGCGGCAGGGGCCAACGTCCTGACTTTC
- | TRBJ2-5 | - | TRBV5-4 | CASSLRSGETQYF | TGTGCCAGCAGCTTGCGCAGTGGGGAGACCCAGTACTTC
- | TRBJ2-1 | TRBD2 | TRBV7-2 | CASSSNSGRTYNEQFF | TGTGCCAGCAGCTCAAATAGCGGGAGAACCTACAATGAGCAGTTCTTC
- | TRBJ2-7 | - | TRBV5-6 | CASLQTGGYEQYF | TGTGCCAGCCTACAAACAGGAGGGTACGAGCAGTACTTC
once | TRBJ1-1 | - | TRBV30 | CALTWTANTEAFF | TGTGCCTTAACATGGACAGCGAACACTGAAGCTTTCTTT
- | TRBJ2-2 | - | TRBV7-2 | CASSLLISNTGELFF | TGTGCCAGCAGCCTCCTCATATCTAACACCGGGGAGCTGTTTTTT
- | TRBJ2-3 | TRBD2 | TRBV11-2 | CASSISGGLDTQYF | TGTGCCAGCAGCATTAGCGGGGGGTTAGATACGCAGTATTTT
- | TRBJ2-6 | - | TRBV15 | CATSRGFSGANVLTF | TGTGCCACCAGCCGAGGATTCTCTGGGGCCAACGTCCTGACTTTC
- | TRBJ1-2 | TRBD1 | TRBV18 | CASSSTGNGYTF | TGTGCCAGCTCATCGACAGGGAATGGCTACACCTTC
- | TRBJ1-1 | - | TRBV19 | CASSIALSEAFF | TGTGCCAGTAGTATTGCACTGAGTGAAGCTTTCTTT
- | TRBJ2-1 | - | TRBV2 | CASSELGLGVEREQFF | TGTGCCAGCAGTGAACTTGGGCTGGGGGTCGAGAGAGAGCAGTTCTTC
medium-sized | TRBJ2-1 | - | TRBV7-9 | CASSLRDSGSYNEQFF | TGTGCCAGCAGCCTTAGAGACTCAGGCTCCTACAATGAGCAGTTCTTC
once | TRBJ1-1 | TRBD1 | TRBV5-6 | CASSRDRATEAFF | TGTGCCAGCAGCCGTGACAGGGCCACTGAAGCTTTCTTT
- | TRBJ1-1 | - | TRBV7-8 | CASSPIRGQNTEAFF | TGTGCCAGCAGCCCGATCCGAGGGCAGAACACTGAAGCTTTCTTT
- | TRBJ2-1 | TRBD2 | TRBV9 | CASSVGFGGRLAPSSYNEQFF | TGTGCCAGCAGCGTAGGTTTTGGGGGAAGACTAGCCCCAAGCTCCTACAATGAGCAGTTCTTC
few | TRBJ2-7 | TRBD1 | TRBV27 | CASSARQGLAFEQYF | TGTGCCAGCAGTGCGAGACAGGGTTTAGCGTTCGAGCAGTACTTC
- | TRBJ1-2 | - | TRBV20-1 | CSARDSRGYTF | TGCAGTGCCAGGGACTCGCGGGGCTACACCTTC
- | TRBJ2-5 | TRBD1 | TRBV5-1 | CASSWGQGRETQYF | TGCGCCAGCAGCTGGGGACAGGGCAGAGAGACCCAGTACTTC
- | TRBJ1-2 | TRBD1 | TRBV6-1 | CASSQDREAYGYTF | TGTGCCAGCAGCCAGGACAGGGAGGCCTATGGCTACACCTTC
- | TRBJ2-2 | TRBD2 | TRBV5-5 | CASSVREGTGELFF | TGTGCCAGCAGCGTTAGGGAGGGCACCGGGGAGCTGTTTTTT
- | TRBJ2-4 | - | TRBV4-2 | CASSQGVTSLAKNIQYF | TGTGCCAGCAGCCAAGGGGTTACCTCGTTAGCCAAAAACATTCAGTACTTC
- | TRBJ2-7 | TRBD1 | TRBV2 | CASSDRGIDEQYF | TGTGCCAGCAGTGACAGGGGGATCGACGAGCAGTACTTC
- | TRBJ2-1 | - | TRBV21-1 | CASRNSGSPYNEQFF | TGTGCCAGCAGGAATAGCGGGAGCCCCTACAATGAGCAGTTCTTC
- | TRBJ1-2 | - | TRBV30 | CAWSKGGYNYGYTF | TGTGCCTGGAGTAAAGGCGGATATAACTATGGCTACACCTTC
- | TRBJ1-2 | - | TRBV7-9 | CASSSSRVRVGANYGYTF | TGTGCCAGCAGCTCCTCCAGAGTCAGGGTGGGAGCTAACTATGGCTACACCTTC
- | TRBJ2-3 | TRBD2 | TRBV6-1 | CATQREPGRTDTQYF | TGTGCCACCCAGCGGGAGCCGGGGAGAACAGATACGCAGTATTTT
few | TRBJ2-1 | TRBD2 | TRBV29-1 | CSVNLISGSVDEQFF | TGCAGCGTCAACCTTATTAGCGGGAGTGTCGATGAGCAGTTCTTC
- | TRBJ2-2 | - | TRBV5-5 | CASSLTAPRDTGELFF | TGTGCCAGCAGCTTGACGGCCCCCCGGGACACCGGGGAGCTGTTTTTT
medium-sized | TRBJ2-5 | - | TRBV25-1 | CASSVRGGWETQYF | TGTGCCAGCAGTGTAAGGGGGGGCTGGGAGACCCAGTACTTC
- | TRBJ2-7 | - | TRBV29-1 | CSVVKVIGSYEQYF | TGCAGCGTTGTGAAGGTAATAGGGTCCTACGAGCAGTACTTC
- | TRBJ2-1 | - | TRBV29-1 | CSVEAPGGGNEQFF | TGCAGCGTTGAAGCCCCGGGTGGAGGGAATGAGCAGTTCTTC
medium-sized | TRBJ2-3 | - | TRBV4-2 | CASSQGSAGDTQYF | TGTGCCAGCAGCCAAGGGAGCGCTGGAGATACGCAGTATTTT
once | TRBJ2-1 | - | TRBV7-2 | CASSLVSSGYNEQFF | TGTGCCAGCAGCTTAGTGTCCAGCGGGTACAATGAGCAGTTCTTC
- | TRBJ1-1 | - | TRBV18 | CASSEGHRTEAFF | TGTGCCAGCTCAGAGGGGCATAGGACTGAAGCTTTCTTT
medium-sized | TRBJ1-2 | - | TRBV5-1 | CASSSDPSNYGYTF | TGCGCCAGCAGCTCTGACCCCTCTAACTATGGCTACACCTTC
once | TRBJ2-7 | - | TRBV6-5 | CASTTTRPGFYEQYF | TGTGCCAGCACCACGACTCGTCCGGGTTTCTACGAGCAGTACTTC
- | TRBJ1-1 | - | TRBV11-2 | CASSFSRDTEAFF | TGTGCCAGCAGCTTTAGTAGGGACACTGAAGCTTTCTTT
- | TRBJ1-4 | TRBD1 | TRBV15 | CATTEGAQEKLFF | TGTGCCACGACGGAGGGGGCACAGGAAAAACTGTTTTTT
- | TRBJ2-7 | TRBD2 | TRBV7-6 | CASSSSGRAYEQYF | TGTGCCAGCAGCTCCAGCGGGAGGGCCTACGAGCAGTACTTC
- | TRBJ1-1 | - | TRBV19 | CASSTMTNTEAFF | TGTGCCAGTAGTACGATGACGAACACTGAAGCTTTCTTT
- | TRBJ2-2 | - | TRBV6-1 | CASSERMELFF | TGTGCCAGCAGTGAGAGGATGGAGCTGTTTTTT
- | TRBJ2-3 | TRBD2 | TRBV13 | CASSLLGSGSTDTQYF | TGTGCCAGCAGCTTATTGGGTAGCGGGAGCACAGATACGCAGTATTTT
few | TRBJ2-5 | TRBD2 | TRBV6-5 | CASSRTSGRSETQYF | TGTGCCAGCAGCCGGACTAGCGGGAGGTCAGAGACCCAGTACTTC
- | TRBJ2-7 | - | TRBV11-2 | CASSLGAGEQYF | TGTGCCAGCAGCTTGGGTGCGGGGGAGCAGTACTTC
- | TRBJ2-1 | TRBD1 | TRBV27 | CASTPGTGGYNEQFF | TGTGCCAGCACACCAGGGACAGGGGGATACAATGAGCAGTTCTTC
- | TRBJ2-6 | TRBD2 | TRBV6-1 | CASSEQAGGSGANVLTF | TGTGCCAGCAGTGAGCAAGCGGGAGGAAGTGGGGCCAACGTCCTGACTTTC
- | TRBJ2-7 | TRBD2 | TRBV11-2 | CASSFPGLDKAEQYF | TGTGCCAGCAGCTTCCCAGGACTAGATAAAGCCGAGCAGTACTTC
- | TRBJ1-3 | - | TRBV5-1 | CASSLAAEASGNTIYF | TGCGCCAGCAGCTTGGCAGCGGAGGCGTCCGGAAACACCATATATTTT
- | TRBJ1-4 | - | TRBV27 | CASKPQGGHEKLFF | TGTGCCAGCAAGCCCCAGGGAGGGCATGAAAAACTGTTTTTT
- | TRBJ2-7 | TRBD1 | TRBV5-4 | CASSKGQSSYEQYF | TGTGCCAGCAGCAAGGGACAGTCCTCCTACGAGCAGTACTTC